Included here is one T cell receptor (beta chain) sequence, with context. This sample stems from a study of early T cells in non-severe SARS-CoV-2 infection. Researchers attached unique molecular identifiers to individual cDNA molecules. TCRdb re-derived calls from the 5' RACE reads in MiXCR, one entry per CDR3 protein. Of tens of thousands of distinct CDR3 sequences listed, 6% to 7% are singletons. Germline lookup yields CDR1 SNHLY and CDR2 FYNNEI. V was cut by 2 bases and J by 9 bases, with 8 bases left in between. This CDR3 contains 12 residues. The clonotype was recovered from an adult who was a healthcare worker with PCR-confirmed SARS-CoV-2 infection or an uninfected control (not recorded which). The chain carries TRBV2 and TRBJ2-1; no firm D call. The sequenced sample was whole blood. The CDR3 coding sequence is TGTGCCAGCAGTGAACAGCAGGCTGAGCAGTTCTTC. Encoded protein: CASSEQQAEQFF.